These T cell receptor beta chains were read from a single sample in a study of cytomegalovirus exposure and HLA in healthy donors. TCRdb's copy holds only in-frame clones and misses some; the assay was immunoSEQ multiplex PCR. The listing contains tens of thousands of clones. The sample taken for sequencing was PBMCs. The receptors were sampled from a female donor in good health and CMV-seronegative. CDR3s include the opening cysteine and the closing phenylalanine or tryptophan. The D gene is left open where the match is weak.

D gene: NA
V gene: TRBV19
J gene: TRBJ1-3
CDR3 protein: CASSIGNTIYF
CDR3 DNA: TGTGCCAGTAGCATTGGAAACACCATATATTTT

D gene: TRBD1
V gene: TRBV28
J gene: TRBJ2-5
CDR3 protein: CASNSGGVQETQYF
CDR3 DNA: TGTGCCAGCAATTCAGGGGGAGTCCAAGAGACCCAGTACTTC

D gene: NA
V gene: TRBV4-1
J gene: TRBJ1-5
CDR3 protein: CASSQEWTVRNQPQHF
CDR3 DNA: TGCGCCAGCAGCCAAGAATGGACAGTTCGCAATCAGCCCCAGCATTTT

D gene: NA
V gene: TRBV4-2
J gene: TRBJ1-1
CDR3 protein: CASSLGQDTEAFF
CDR3 DNA: TGTGCCAGCAGCCTGGGGCAGGACACTGAAGCTTTCTTT

D gene: NA
V gene: TRBV15
J gene: TRBJ1-3
CDR3 protein: CATSILPPQIGNTIYF
CDR3 DNA: TGTGCCACCAGCATACTCCCCCCACAGATTGGAAACACCATATATTTT

D gene: TRBD2
V gene: TRBV25-1
J gene: TRBJ2-5
CDR3 protein: CASSGLAGGQRETQYF
CDR3 DNA: TGTGCCAGCAGTGGGCTAGCGGGGGGGCAGAGGGAGACCCAGTACTTC

D gene: NA
V gene: TRBV7-9
J gene: TRBJ1-2
CDR3 protein: CASSLVAGSGYGYTF
CDR3 DNA: TGTGCCAGCAGCTTAGTGGCGGGGTCAGGATATGGCTACACCTTC

D gene: NA
V gene: TRBV7-3
J gene: TRBJ2-7
CDR3 protein: CASSVNLGSSYEQYF
CDR3 DNA: TGTGCCAGCAGCGTTAATCTAGGTAGCTCCTACGAGCAGTACTTC

D gene: TRBD1
V gene: TRBV4-1
J gene: TRBJ2-7
CDR3 protein: CASSQRGGQGVFYEQYF
CDR3 DNA: TGCGCCAGCAGCCAAAGAGGGGGACAGGGGGTCTTCTACGAGCAGTACTTC

D gene: NA
V gene: TRBV7-9
J gene: TRBJ1-2
CDR3 protein: CASSLGREGLYGYTF
CDR3 DNA: TGTGCCAGCAGCTTAGGGAGGGAGGGGCTCTATGGCTACACCTTC

D gene: NA
V gene: TRBV6-1
J gene: TRBJ2-2
CDR3 protein: CASRRETRNTGELFF
CDR3 DNA: TGTGCCAGCAGACGGGAAACGCGGAACACCGGGGAGCTGTTTTTT

D gene: TRBD2
V gene: TRBV7-8
J gene: TRBJ2-5
CDR3 protein: CASSLTLFLAGEETQYF
CDR3 DNA: TGTGCCAGCAGCTTAACACTTTTTCTAGCGGGGGAAGAGACCCAGTACTTC

D gene: NA
V gene: TRBV19
J gene: TRBJ2-1
CDR3 protein: CASSTLVGVEQFF
CDR3 DNA: TGTGCCAGTAGTACCTTGGTGGGAGTGGAGCAGTTCTTC

D gene: TRBD1
V gene: TRBV4-3
J gene: TRBJ1-4
CDR3 protein: CASSQARTGFNEKLFF
CDR3 DNA: TGCGCCAGCAGCCAAGCACGGACAGGCTTTAATGAAAAACTGTTTTTT

D gene: TRBD1
V gene: TRBV10-3
J gene: TRBJ1-1
CDR3 protein: CAISSPGQMNTEAFF
CDR3 DNA: TGTGCCATCTCATCCCCGGGACAGATGAACACTGAAGCTTTCTTT

D gene: NA
V gene: TRBV7-9
J gene: TRBJ1-1
CDR3 protein: CASSLGGGYAEAFF
CDR3 DNA: TGTGCCAGCAGCTTAGGGGGAGGTTACGCTGAAGCTTTCTTT

D gene: NA
V gene: TRBV7-9
J gene: TRBJ2-7
CDR3 protein: CASSKGEGRGQYF
CDR3 DNA: TGTGCCAGCAGCAAGGGGGAGGGAAGGGGGCAGTACTTC

D gene: NA
V gene: TRBV28
J gene: TRBJ1-2
CDR3 protein: CASSLGAYGYTF
CDR3 DNA: TGTGCCAGCAGTTTAGGGGCATATGGCTACACCTTC

D gene: NA
V gene: TRBV4-2
J gene: TRBJ1-6
CDR3 protein: CASSSPGQLNSPLHF
CDR3 DNA: TGTGCCAGCAGCTCCCCTGGACAGCTCAATTCACCCCTCCACTTT

D gene: TRBD1
V gene: TRBV7-2
J gene: TRBJ1-1
CDR3 protein: CASSAGQGTEAFF
CDR3 DNA: TGTGCCAGCAGCGCCGGACAGGGGACTGAAGCTTTCTTT

D gene: NA
V gene: TRBV6-5
J gene: TRBJ1-4
CDR3 protein: CASSYDRDGSEKLFF
CDR3 DNA: TGTGCCAGCAGTTACGATAGGGATGGGAGTGAAAAACTGTTTTTT

D gene: TRBD1
V gene: TRBV19
J gene: TRBJ1-5
CDR3 protein: CASSIQSGGRQPQHF
CDR3 DNA: TGTGCCAGTAGTATCCAATCAGGGGGCCGTCAGCCCCAGCATTTT

D gene: NA
V gene: TRBV27
J gene: TRBJ2-7
CDR3 protein: CASSFGGSSSYEQYF
CDR3 DNA: TGTGCCAGCAGTTTTGGCGGTTCGAGCTCCTACGAGCAGTACTTC

D gene: TRBD1
V gene: TRBV19
J gene: TRBJ2-7
CDR3 protein: CASSIGQGVYEQYF
CDR3 DNA: TGTGCCAGTAGTATCGGACAGGGGGTCTACGAGCAGTACTTC

D gene: TRBD1
V gene: TRBV19
J gene: TRBJ2-7
CDR3 protein: CASSFGTGSREQYF
CDR3 DNA: TGTGCCAGTAGTTTTGGGACAGGCTCTCGGGAGCAGTACTTC

D gene: TRBD1
V gene: TRBV28
J gene: TRBJ1-4
CDR3 protein: CASETGGANEKLFF
CDR3 DNA: TGTGCCAGCGAAACAGGGGGCGCAAATGAAAAACTGTTTTTT

D gene: TRBD1
V gene: TRBV28
J gene: TRBJ1-2
CDR3 protein: CASSFTGAYGYTF
CDR3 DNA: TGTGCCAGCAGTTTTACAGGGGCCTATGGCTACACCTTC

D gene: NA
V gene: TRBV11-2
J gene: TRBJ2-7
CDR3 protein: CASSRPGAGQRSYEQYF
CDR3 DNA: TGTGCCAGCAGCCGCCCCGGGGCGGGACAGCGTTCCTACGAGCAGTACTTC

D gene: TRBD1
V gene: TRBV28
J gene: TRBJ2-7
CDR3 protein: CASSHRGQLDYEQYF
CDR3 DNA: TGTGCCAGCAGCCACCGGGGACAGCTTGACTACGAGCAGTACTTC

D gene: NA
V gene: TRBV9
J gene: TRBJ1-5
CDR3 protein: CASSLTSGVGNQPQHF
CDR3 DNA: TGTGCCAGCAGCCTCACCTCGGGAGTAGGCAATCAGCCCCAGCATTTT

D gene: TRBD1
V gene: TRBV5-1
J gene: TRBJ1-2
CDR3 protein: CASSLETQGANYGYTF
CDR3 DNA: TGCGCCAGCAGCTTAGAGACACAGGGGGCGAACTATGGCTACACCTTC

D gene: TRBD1
V gene: TRBV15
J gene: TRBJ1-6
CDR3 protein: CATSKGTGGNSPLHF
CDR3 DNA: TGTGCCACCAGCAAAGGGACAGGGGGTAATTCACCCCTCCACTTT

D gene: TRBD1
V gene: TRBV10-2
J gene: TRBJ1-1
CDR3 protein: CASSDPPRLTGRRTEAFF
CDR3 DNA: TGCGCCAGCAGTGACCCACCCCGTTTGACAGGGCGGCGGACTGAAGCTTTCTTT

D gene: NA
V gene: TRBV27
J gene: TRBJ1-2
CDR3 protein: CASSLSGQQQNYGYTF
CDR3 DNA: TGTGCCAGCAGTTTGTCAGGACAGCAGCAGAACTATGGCTACACCTTC

D gene: TRBD1
V gene: TRBV6-1
J gene: TRBJ2-7
CDR3 protein: CASSDKGASSYEQYF
CDR3 DNA: TGTGCCAGCAGCGACAAGGGGGCGAGCTCCTACGAGCAGTACTTC

D gene: NA
V gene: TRBV9
J gene: TRBJ2-3
CDR3 protein: CASSVEPSRTDTQYF
CDR3 DNA: TGTGCCAGCAGCGTAGAGCCTAGCCGCACAGATACGCAGTATTTT

D gene: NA
V gene: TRBV5-1
J gene: TRBJ1-1
CDR3 protein: CASSLGQSGGTEAFF
CDR3 DNA: TGCGCCAGCAGCTTGGGTCAGTCAGGTGGGACTGAAGCTTTCTTT

D gene: TRBD2
V gene: TRBV11-2
J gene: TRBJ2-5
CDR3 protein: CASSSLEGTSGGTTQYF
CDR3 DNA: TGTGCCAGCAGCTCCTTAGAGGGGACTAGCGGGGGTACGACCCAGTACTTC

D gene: TRBD1
V gene: TRBV7-9
J gene: TRBJ1-2
CDR3 protein: CASSLDRAIYGYTF
CDR3 DNA: TGTGCCAGCAGCTTGGACAGGGCGATCTATGGCTACACCTTC

D gene: NA
V gene: TRBV4-3
J gene: TRBJ1-5
CDR3 protein: CASSPHRNSNQPQHF
CDR3 DNA: TGCGCCAGCAGCCCCCACAGAAATAGCAATCAGCCCCAGCATTTT

D gene: NA
V gene: TRBV7-9
J gene: TRBJ2-2
CDR3 protein: CASSFVPGFNTGELFF
CDR3 DNA: TGTGCCAGCAGCTTCGTTCCAGGATTCAACACCGGGGAGCTGTTTTTT